The 8 T cell receptor delta chains in this list originate from one sample, sequenced in a study of gammadelta T cells in human blood. TCRdb reanalysed the RT-PCR reads with CATT. The repertoire holds about 1,600 delta-chain clones, with around 8% as singletons. Input material: non-Vgamma9Vdelta2 gamma-delta T cells from infant blood. These receptors originate from a human donor.

By frequency in the sample, this clone is medium-sized. This chain uses TRDV1 with TRDJ1; D might be TRDD3 (6 bases). Germline lookup yields CDR1 TSWWSYY and CDR2 QGS. Trimming removed 1 base at V and 0 bases at J, with 27 bases between. This CDR3 comprises 21 residues. The DNA of the CDR3 is TGTGCTCTTGGGGAACCAGCTATTATCCGTGGTGGGGGGGTATACACCGATAAACTCATCTTT. Protein sequence: CALGEPAIIRGGGVYTDKLIF.

Within the sample, this clone is large (0.1 to 1%). The V and J genes are TRDV1 and TRDJ1; 13 bases are shared with TRDD3. This CDR3 is built from 22 residues. V lost 7 bases and J lost 1; bases outside the gene matches: 24. The germline gives CDR1 TSWWSYY, CDR2 QGS. CDR3 protein: CALEFLPPLYWGIREGTDKLIF. The CDR3 nucleotides read TGTGCTCTTGAATTCCTACCTCCCTTGTACTGGGGGATACGCGAAGGCACCGATAAACTCATCTTT.

This clone is labeled medium-sized. This sequence joins TRDV1 and TRDJ1; 8 bases align to TRDD3. The CDR3 spans 22 residues. V lost 0 bases and J lost 4; bases outside the gene matches: 25. Looked up from germline, CDR1 is TSWWSYY and CDR2 is QGS. CDR3 residues: CALGELRLISILGAPRGDKLIF. The DNA for the CDR3 is TGTGCTCTTGGGGAACTGAGGCTGATATCAATACTGGGGGCCCCGAGGGGCGATAAACTCATCTTT.

This clone was detected a few times. This rearrangement joins TRDV1 to TRDJ1, with D tentatively TRDD3 (6 bases). The V gene's germline CDR1 is TSWWSYY and CDR2 QGS. This CDR3 is 16 amino acids long. Trimming shortened V by 6 bases and J by 1 base, and 18 bases separated the two germline ends. CDR3 DNA sequence: TGTGCTCTTGGTCTATTCGGTGGGGGCTCCACCGATAAACTCATCTTT. Translation: CALGLFGGGSTDKLIF.

This clone was observed a handful of times. The chain employs TRDV1 and TRDJ1, with TRDD2 identical over 8 bases. This CDR3 spans 19 amino acids. V lost 1 base to trimming and J lost 1 base; unmatched junction nucleotides: 14. The germline V gene has CDR1 TSWWSYY and CDR2 QGS. CDR3 protein: CALGEQLPTVIECTDKLIF. The CDR3 nucleotides read TGTGCTCTTGGGGAACAGCTTCCTACGGTAATCGAGTGCACCGATAAACTCATCTTT.

As for this clone: An end of the junction differs from the germline gene, which may be a read error. The chain employs TRDV1 and TRDJ1, with D perhaps being TRDD2 or TRDD3 (5 bases each). The CDR3 has 18 residues. Germline V gives CDR1 TSWWSYY, CDR2 QGS. This chain's CDR3 is CALGERTYGGLRTDKLIF. The CDR3 region has the DNA TGTGCTCTCGGGGAGAGGACCTACGGTGGACTGCGCACCGATAAACTCATCTTT.

About this clone itself: A much bigger clone sits one base away, suggesting this may be a read error. The V and J genes are TRDV1 and TRDJ1; D perhaps matches TRDD3 (10 bases). This CDR3 has 24 residues. V lost 1 base to trimming and J lost 0 bases, with 36 bases between them. Germline lookup yields CDR1 TSWWSYY and CDR2 QGS. CDR3 nucleotides: TGTGCTCTTGGGGAACAAGCCTTCCTACTACTCACTGTACTGGGGGATCCCCACACCGATAAACTCATCTTT. Its translation: CALGEQAFLLLTVLGDPHTDKLIF.

This clone was seen more than once but under ten times. The chain uses TRDV1 and TRDJ1; tentatively, D is TRDD3 (6 bases). Germline-derived CDR1 and CDR2 are TSWWSYY and QGS. V was pared by 6 bases and J by 13 bases, with 36 bases between. The CDR3 extends over 18 amino acids. Written as DNA, the CDR3 is TGTGCTCTTGGAGACGATGAGAGATGGTACGCCTGGGGTATACCGTCCATCTTT. It codes for CALGDDERWYAWGIPSIF.